This T cell receptor beta chain comes out of a study of cytotoxic CD8 clonotypes in ibrutinib-treated CLL. Study-level background: IGHV unmutated around 17; relapsed/refractory 11; treatment-naive about 15. Study-level results: Few clonotypes were public, and these shrank or held steady under treatment. Baseline clonality exceeded age-matched healthy donors and tracked circulating CD8+ T-cell counts.

A remark on this clone: What it binds is not known.

Data came from immunoSEQ multiplex PCR; TCRdb stores just in-frame clones and leaves some out. The table shows more than 300,000 clones, with roughly 85% occurring only once. CDR1 and CDR2 (germline): MGHRA, YSYEKL. Trimming pared 1 base from V and 7 bases from J, leaving 10 bases between. The CDR3 length is 13 residues. The chain links TRBV4-1 to TRBJ1-2; no clear D gene. The clonotype was recovered from a human donor with chronic lymphocytic leukemia. The sequencing here drew on PBMCs, taken before ibrutinib treatment. In nucleotides, the CDR3 is TGCGCCAGCAGCCAAGTTGCGGCAGGTGGCTACACCTTC. Protein product: CASSQVAAGGYTF.